The clone carrying this T cell receptor beta chain occurred a few times. Its antigen remains unidentified. The data derive from a study of beta chain features in type 1 diabetes. Investigators reverse transcribed all isolated RNA, so they sequenced expressed TCRB transcripts. Some clones are missing from TCRdb's copy, which holds only in-frame ones; the method was immunoSEQ multiplex PCR. The table includes about 660,000 clones, 11% to 15% detected once. Points from the study as a whole: Moderately but significantly shorter TCRB CDR3s were found in Type 1 diabetes patients in all four CD4+ subsets. VDJ junctions in type 1 diabetes patients carried more deletions and fewer insertions.

The germline V gene has CDR1 SEHNR and CDR2 FQNEAQ (reference sequence). Between the trimmed V and J ends, which lost 1 base and 4 bases, there was a span of 10 bases. This CDR3 has 14 residues. The chain couples TRBV7-9 to TRBJ1-2; no firm D call. The specimen was naive CD4+ T cells from blood. The receptor comes from a man between 18 and 29 years old with type 1 diabetes. CDR3: CASSLDTPSYGYTF. The CDR3 DNA follows: TGTGCCAGCAGCTTAGACACACCCAGCTATGGCTACACCTTC.